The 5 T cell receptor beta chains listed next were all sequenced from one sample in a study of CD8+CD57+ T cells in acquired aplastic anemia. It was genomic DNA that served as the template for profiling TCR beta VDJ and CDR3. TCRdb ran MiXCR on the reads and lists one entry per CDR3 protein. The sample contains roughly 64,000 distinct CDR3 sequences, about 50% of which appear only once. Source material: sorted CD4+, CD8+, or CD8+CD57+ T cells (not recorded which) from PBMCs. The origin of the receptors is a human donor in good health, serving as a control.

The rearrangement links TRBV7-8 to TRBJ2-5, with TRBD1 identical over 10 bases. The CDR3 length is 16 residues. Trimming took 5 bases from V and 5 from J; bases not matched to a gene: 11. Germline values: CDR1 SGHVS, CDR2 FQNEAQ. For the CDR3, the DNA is TGTGCCAGCAGCGCCTCCGGGACAGGGGCCGGGGAGACCCAGTACTTC. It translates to CASSASGTGAGETQYF.

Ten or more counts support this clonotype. For the CDR3, the DNA is TGCAGTGCTAGGATCGACGGGGAGCTGTTTTTT. Translating gives CSARIDGELFF. The J gene is TRBJ2-2, the V gene TRBV20-1; D call uncertain. The V gene lost 3 bases and the J gene lost 7 bases, with 6 bases spanning the gap. The CDR3 is 11 amino acids. The V gene's germline CDR1 is DFQATT and CDR2 SNEGSKA (reference sequence).

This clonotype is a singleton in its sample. CDR3 loop: CAISESGTKISGYTF. For the CDR3, the DNA is TGTGCCATCAGTGAGTCGGGAACCAAAATTTCTGGCTACACCTTC. The V call is TRBV10-3, the J call TRBJ1-2; D not certain. The V gene lost 0 bases and the J gene lost 7 bases, with 15 bases spanning the gap. The CDR3 is 15 residues long. The germline V gene encodes CDR1 ENHRY and CDR2 SYGVKD.

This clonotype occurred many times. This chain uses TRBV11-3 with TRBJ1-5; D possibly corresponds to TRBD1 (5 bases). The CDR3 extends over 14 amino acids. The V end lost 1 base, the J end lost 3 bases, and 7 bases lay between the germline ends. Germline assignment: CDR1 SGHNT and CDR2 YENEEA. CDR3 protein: CASSLGGPNQPQHF. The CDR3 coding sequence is TGTGCCAGCAGCTTAGGGGGCCCCAATCAGCCCCAGCATTTT.

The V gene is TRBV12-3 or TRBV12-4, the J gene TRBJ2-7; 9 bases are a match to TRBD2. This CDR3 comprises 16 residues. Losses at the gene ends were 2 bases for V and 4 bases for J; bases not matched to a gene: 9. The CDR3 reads CASSLTGGGRGYEQYF. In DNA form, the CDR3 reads TGTGCCAGCAGTTTAACGGGCGGCGGGAGGGGATACGAGCAGTACTTC.